The 26 T cell receptor beta chains below come from one sample, sequenced in a study of shared clonotypes between healthy human individuals. Here immunoSEQ multiplex PCR was the method, and the copy in TCRdb shows in-frame clones only, minus some. The repertoire holds some 2 million clones, with less than 95% as singletons. In the naive CD8 group, cells lacked CD45RO and were positively selected for CCR7, so terminally differentiated effector memory CD45RA+ cells were left out. The sequenced sample was naive CD8+ T cells sorted from blood. The receptors derive from a man aged 18 to 35 in good health.

This chain connects TRBV28 to TRBJ2-7; 7 positions match TRBD1. Unmatched junction bases numbered 5, after V lost 6 bases and J lost 0 bases. The CDR3 runs 14 residues. Germline V gene sequence: CDR1 MDHEN, CDR2 SYDVKM. Here the CDR3 reads CASRRTGASYEQYF. CDR3 in DNA: TGTGCCAGCAGGCGGACAGGAGCCTCCTACGAGCAGTACTTC.

The chain combines TRBV6-5 with TRBJ2-7; weak D call: TRBD1 (5 bases). The germline CDR1 and CDR2 sequences are MNHEY and SVGAGI. Trimming removed 0 bases at V and 3 bases at J, with 12 bases between. The CDR3 totals 15 residues. Here the CDR3 DNA reads TGTGCCAGCAGTTACTCGATATCAGGGTACTACGAGCAGTACTTC. Translated, it gives CASSYSISGYYEQYF.

J is TRBJ2-2 and V is TRBV7-6; the D gene could be TRBD1 or TRBD2 (5 bases each). The length of the CDR3 is 16 residues. Germline values: CDR1 SGHVS, CDR2 FNYEAQ. V shed 1 base and J shed 0 bases, with 9 bases lying between them. The CDR3 sequence is CASSLVVGANTGELFF. The CDR3, as DNA: TGTGCCAGCAGCTTAGTAGTGGGGGCGAACACCGGGGAGCTGTTTTTT.

This clone has just a few counts. The chain joins TRBV5-1 to TRBJ1-6, with 8 bases fitting TRBD1. Germline CDR1 reads SGHRS; CDR2 reads YFSETQ. The V gene end was trimmed by 4 bases and the J gene end by 8 bases; junction bases not matched to a gene: 5. The CDR3 is 14 amino acids. CDR3 loop: CASSPGQVDSPLHF. CDR3 DNA: TGCGCCAGCAGCCCGGGACAGGTGGATTCACCCCTCCACTTT.

This chain uses TRBV30 with TRBJ2-6; D is possibly TRBD1 (6 bases). The CDR3 runs 14 residues. V lost 3 bases and J 3 bases, leaving 9 bases between the germline ends. Germline V gene lookup returns CDR1 GTSNPN and CDR2 SVGIG (reference sequence). CDR3 protein: CAWSTGIGANVLTF. CDR3 in DNA: TGTGCCTGGAGCACAGGGATTGGGGCCAACGTCCTGACTTTC.

The chain is built from TRBV29-1 and TRBJ1-1, with 7 nucleotides matching TRBD1. The CDR3 spans 12 residues. Germline trimming cut 4 bases from V and 11 bases from J; bases unmatched to any gene: 10. In germline, CDR1 is SQVTM, CDR2 ANQGSEA. The CDR3 coding sequence is TGCAGCGTTGTGGGGTCCGGGACAGATGCTTTCTTT. It is translated as CSVVGSGTDAFF.

V is TRBV7-9 and J is TRBJ2-7, with 7 nucleotides matching TRBD1. The CDR3 totals 15 residues. The V gene end was trimmed by 1 base and the J gene end by 5 bases; junction bases not matched to a gene: 8. CDR1 SEHNR and CDR2 FQNEAQ come from the germline V gene (reference sequence). DNA for the CDR3: TGTGCCAGCAGCTTAGACGACAGGGAAATCAACGAGCAGTACTTC. This translates into CASSLDDREINEQYF.

The rearrangement joins TRBV28 to TRBJ2-3; 8 bases line up with TRBD1. The J segment lost 0 bases and the V segment lost 9 bases, leaving 8 bases of the junction unmatched. Germline V lookup: CDR1 MDHEN, CDR2 SYDVKM. The CDR3 runs to 15 residues. This CDR3 is CASHRTGLSTDTQYF. The CDR3 DNA reads as TGTGCCAGTCATAGGACAGGGCTCAGCACAGATACGCAGTATTTT.

This clone was observed a single time. This chain's CDR3 is CASSPSGTDYGYTF. The CDR3 DNA reads as TGTGCCAGCAGCCCATCCGGGACAGATTATGGCTACACCTTC. The V and J genes are TRBV6-5 and TRBJ1-2; TRBD1 agrees at 7 bases. Germline values: CDR1 MNHEY, CDR2 SVGAGI. CDR3 length: 14 amino acids. J lost 5 bases, V lost 6 bases, and 9 bases had no gene match.

The chain links TRBV7-8 to TRBJ1-3; possible D gene TRBD1, 5 bases. Germline CDR1 and CDR2: SGHVS and FQNEAQ. V lost 7 bases and J lost 0, with 13 bases in between. This CDR3 comprises 15 residues. DNA for the CDR3: TGTGCCAGCAAGCACGGGGCAATCTCTGGAAACACCATATATTTT. This codes for CASKHGAISGNTIYF. The full variable domain, its missing parts supplied by reference TRBV7-8 and TRBJ1-3, is GAGVSQSPRYKVAKRGQDVALRCDPISGHVSLFWYQQALGQGPEFLTYFQNEAQLDKSGLPSDRFFAERPEGSVSTLKIQRTQQEDSAVYLCASKHGAISGNTIYFGEGSWLTVV.

The chain employs TRBV19 and TRBJ1-1; D may be TRBD1 (5 bases). V lost 7 bases and J lost 1, with 10 bases in between. The CDR3 runs to 13 residues. CDR1 is LNHDA, CDR2 SQIVND, per germline (reference sequence). The chain's CDR3 is CASNAQGNTEAFF. CDR3 DNA sequence: TGTGCCAGTAATGCCCAGGGGAACACTGAAGCTTTCTTT.

The chain recombines TRBV5-4 with TRBJ2-1; no reliable D call. The CDR3 has 14 residues. Germline V gives CDR1 SGHNT, CDR2 YYREEE (reference sequence). The ends were cut back, 0 bases at V and 4 bases at J, with 8 bases in the middle. CDR3 sequence reads: CASSLGELYNEQFF. The CDR3 DNA sequence: TGTGCCAGCAGCTTGGGGGAATTATACAATGAGCAGTTCTTC.

CDR3 in amino acids: CASSLGTYTNQPQHF. The CDR3 DNA is TGTGCCAGCAGTTTGGGGACTTATACCAATCAGCCCCAGCATTTT. The gene calls are TRBV27 and TRBJ1-5; D is possibly TRBD1 (5 bases). With 3 bases removed from V and 3 bases from J, the gap between germline ends came to 12 bases. The CDR3 consists of 15 residues. Germline CDR1 and CDR2: MNHEY and SMNVEV (reference sequence).

This chain uses TRBV5-4 with TRBJ1-1, with unresolved D. The germline V and J ends were trimmed by 1 base and 4 bases, with 14 bases remaining between them. CDR3 length: 15 amino acids. In germline, CDR1 is SGHNT, CDR2 YYREEE (reference sequence). In DNA, the CDR3 is TGTGCCAGCAGCTTGCTTGCAGGCGGTCGCACTGAAGCTTTCTTT. Its translation is CASSLLAGGRTEAFF.

In its sample, this clone was seen a few times. V and J are TRBV4-1 and TRBJ2-7; TRBD1 matches 8 bases. Germline V gene data show CDR1 as MGHRA and CDR2 as YSYEKL. The CDR3 is 17 residues long. Trimming took 1 base from V and 2 from J; bases not matched to a gene: 10. The DNA of the CDR3 is TGCGCCAGCAGCCAAGTCCCCGGGACAGGATTAGCCTACGAGCAGTACTTC. This codes for CASSQVPGTGLAYEQYF.

This chain uses TRBV28 with TRBJ2-3; 9 nucleotides line up with TRBD2. The CDR3 contains 15 residues. From germline, CDR1 is MDHEN and CDR2 SYDVKM. The V gene end was trimmed by 6 bases and the J gene end by 5 bases; junction bases not matched to a gene: 9. This CDR3 reads CASSSSGGSGDTQYF. The CDR3 DNA sequence: TGTGCCAGCAGCTCCAGCGGGGGGTCAGGAGATACGCAGTATTTT.

The chain employs TRBV4-1 and TRBJ1-2; TRBD1 matches 7 bases. The germline CDR1 and CDR2 sequences are MGHRA and YSYEKL. The CDR3 has 17 residues. V was pared by 0 bases and J by 1 base, with 8 bases of the junction left unmatched. The CDR3 DNA reads TGCGCCAGCAGCCAAGATGGCGGGACAGTTATTAACTATGGCTACACCTTC. This codes for CASSQDGGTVINYGYTF.

The CDR3 spells CASSTSVALSGANVLTF. In DNA form, the CDR3 reads TGTGCCAGCAGCACATCGGTCGCGCTCTCTGGGGCCAACGTCCTGACTTTC. The V gene is TRBV9, the J gene TRBJ2-6; D ambiguous. Germline V gene lookup returns CDR1 SGDLS and CDR2 YYNGEE. The V end was cut by 4 bases, the J end by 0 bases, with 14 bases between. The CDR3 loop spans 17 amino acids.

The CDR3 DNA reads as TGTGCCAGCAGCTTTATGAGCTCGAACACTGAAGCTTTCTTT. It codes for CASSFMSSNTEAFF. The rearrangement joins TRBV5-6 to TRBJ1-1; D remains unclear. V lost 2 bases to trimming and J lost 1 base, with 9 bases between them. The CDR3 loop spans 14 amino acids. Germline CDR1 and CDR2: SGHDT and YYEEEE.

The chain carries TRBV28 and TRBJ1-1; TRBD1 might be the D (5 bases). The germline gives CDR1 MDHEN, CDR2 SYDVKM. The CDR3 length is 14 residues. Deletions cut 10 bases from V and 1 base from J, with 16 bases between. For the CDR3, the DNA is TGTGCCACTGCTTACGGGGGGGAGAACACTGAAGCTTTCTTT. Encoded protein: CATAYGGENTEAFF.

This clone was counted once. V gene TRBV6-6 combines with J gene TRBJ1-5, with D uncertain. CDR1 is MNHNY and CDR2 is SVGAGI in the germline V gene (reference sequence). The length of the CDR3 is 13 residues. The ends were cut back, 6 bases at V and 6 bases at J, with 12 bases in the middle. In nucleotides, the CDR3 is TGTGCCAGCAGCGCCCTGGGCGGTCAGCCCCAGCATTTT. Protein sequence: CASSALGGQPQHF.

The rearrangement uses TRBV18 and TRBJ2-3; no clear D gene. Per the germline V gene, CDR1 is KGHSH and CDR2 is LQKENI. Trimming cost V 0 bases and J 4 bases, with 5 bases left between them. There are 13 residues in the CDR3. CDR3 DNA: TGTGCCAGCTCACCACCTTATCCAGATACGCAGTATTTT. Translated, it gives CASSPPYPDTQYF. Using reference TRBV18 and TRBJ2-3 for the parts outside the CDR3, the full variable domain is NAGVMQNPRHLVRRRGQEARLRCSPMKGHSHVYWYRQLPEEGLKFMVYLQKENIIDESGMPKERFSAEFPKEGPSILRIQQVVRGDSAAYFCASSPPYPDTQYFGPGTRLTVL.

With regard to this clone: Other DNA sequences in this sample translate to the same CDR3. The V and J genes are TRBV7-6 and TRBJ2-7; 11 bases line up with TRBD1. Trimming at V came to 5 bases and at J to 4 bases, leaving 4 bases not matched to a gene. The CDR3 is 14 amino acids. Per germline, CDR1 SGHVS and CDR2 FNYEAQ. As DNA, the CDR3 is TGTGCCAGCAGCGTTGGACAGGGGGCGTACGAGCAGTACTTC. Protein sequence: CASSVGQGAYEQYF.

The V gene is TRBV11-2, the J gene TRBJ2-7; D ambiguous. The germline V gene encodes CDR1 SGHAT and CDR2 FQNNGV. V was clipped by 5 bases and J by 8 bases, with 4 bases between them. CDR3 length: 9 residues. The chain's CDR3 is CASSLQQYF. In nucleotides, the CDR3 is TGTGCCAGCAGCCTCCAGCAGTACTTC.

This rearrangement joins TRBV9 to TRBJ2-2, with TRBD2 matching over 13 bases. Germline V gene lookup returns CDR1 SGDLS and CDR2 YYNGEE. CDR3 length equals 16 residues. Trimming took 4 bases from V and 4 from J; bases not matched to a gene: 4. For the CDR3, the DNA is TGTGCCAGCAGCCCAGGGACTAGCGGGATCACCGGGGAGCTGTTTTTT. Its protein is CASSPGTSGITGELFF.

This clone was seen just once. This chain links TRBV15 with TRBJ2-5, with D possibly called TRBD1 or TRBD2 (5 bases each). Germline V gene data show CDR1 as LNHNV and CDR2 as YYDKDF (reference sequence). The CDR3 runs 14 residues. With 3 bases removed from V and 4 bases from J, the gap between germline ends came to 12 bases. The CDR3 region is CATSSLVGGETQYF. In DNA, the CDR3 is TGTGCCACCAGCAGTCTTGTTGGGGGAGAGACCCAGTACTTC. Full variable domain (outside the CDR3, taken from reference TRBV15 and TRBJ2-5): DAMVIQNPRYQVTQFGKPVTLSCSQTLNHNVMYWYQQKSSQAPKLLFHYYDKDFNNEADTPDNFQSRRPNTSFCFLDIRSPGLGDTAMYLCATSSLVGGETQYFGPGTRLLVL.